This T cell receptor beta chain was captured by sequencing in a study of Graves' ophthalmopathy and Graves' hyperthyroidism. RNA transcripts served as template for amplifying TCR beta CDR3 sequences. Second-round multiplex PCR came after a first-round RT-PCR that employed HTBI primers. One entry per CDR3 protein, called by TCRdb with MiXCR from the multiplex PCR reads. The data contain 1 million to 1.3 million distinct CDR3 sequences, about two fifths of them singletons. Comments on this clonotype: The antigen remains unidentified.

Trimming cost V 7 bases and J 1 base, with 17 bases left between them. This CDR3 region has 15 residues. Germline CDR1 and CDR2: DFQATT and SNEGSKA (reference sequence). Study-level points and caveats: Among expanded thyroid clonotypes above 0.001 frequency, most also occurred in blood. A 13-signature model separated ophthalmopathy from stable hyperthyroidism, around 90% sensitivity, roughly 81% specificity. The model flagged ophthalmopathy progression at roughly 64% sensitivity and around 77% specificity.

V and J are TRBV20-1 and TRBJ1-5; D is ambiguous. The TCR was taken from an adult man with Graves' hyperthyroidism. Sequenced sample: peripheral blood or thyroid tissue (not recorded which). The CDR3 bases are TGCAGTGTAACGACACCCGCCTTGAGCAATCAGCCCCAGCATTTT. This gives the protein CSVTTPALSNQPQHF.